A selection of T cell receptor beta chains follows, all from one sample in a study of cytomegalovirus exposure and HLA in healthy donors. Method: immunoSEQ multiplex PCR; TCRdb's copy keeps in-frame clones and lacks some. This table holds about 160,000 clones, 79% found once. The sequencing sample was made of PBMCs. The receptors were gathered from a middle-aged man in good health and CMV-seronegative. CDR3s include the opening cysteine and the closing phenylalanine or tryptophan. Each record gives: J gene, clone size, D gene, V gene, CDR3 protein, CDR3 DNA. D genes are given only for firm matches. Not all rows give a size; the values are once, few, many and, for expanded clones, a class.

j_call: TRBJ1-4; clone_size: NA; d_call: NA; v_call: TRBV27; cdr3_aa: CASKSIKAGSEKLFF; cdr3_nt: TGTGCCAGCAAATCCATTAAGGCGGGGAGTGAAAAACTGTTTTTT
j_call: TRBJ2-3; clone_size: once; d_call: TRBD1; v_call: TRBV13; cdr3_aa: CASSSDRDRGHTQYF; cdr3_nt: TGTGCCAGCAGCTCCGACAGGGATCGAGGTCATACGCAGTATTTT
j_call: TRBJ2-3; clone_size: once; d_call: NA; v_call: TRBV25-1; cdr3_aa: CASSDRGSGTDTQYF; cdr3_nt: TGTGCCAGCAGTGACCGTGGGAGTGGGACAGATACGCAGTATTTT
j_call: TRBJ2-1; clone_size: NA; d_call: NA; v_call: TRBV5-1; cdr3_aa: CASSGKRYSYNEQFF; cdr3_nt: TGCGCCAGCAGCGGAAAGCGCTACTCCTACAATGAGCAGTTCTTC
j_call: TRBJ1-1; clone_size: NA; d_call: TRBD1; v_call: TRBV29-1; cdr3_aa: CSGNRGLNTEAFF; cdr3_nt: TGCAGCGGGAACAGGGGATTGAACACTGAAGCTTTCTTT
j_call: TRBJ2-3; clone_size: few; d_call: TRBD1; v_call: TRBV6-1; cdr3_aa: CASLGLRGRADTQYF; cdr3_nt: TGTGCCAGCCTTGGGTTAAGGGGGCGGGCAGATACGCAGTATTTT
j_call: TRBJ2-7; clone_size: NA; d_call: NA; v_call: TRBV20-1; cdr3_aa: CSAYTAYEQYF; cdr3_nt: TGCAGTGCTTACACAGCCTACGAGCAGTACTTC
j_call: TRBJ2-2; clone_size: NA; d_call: TRBD1; v_call: TRBV5-4; cdr3_aa: CASSLGPGQGNTGELFF; cdr3_nt: TGTGCCAGCAGCTTGGGGCCGGGACAGGGCAACACCGGGGAGCTGTTTTTT
j_call: TRBJ2-7; clone_size: NA; d_call: NA; v_call: TRBV19; cdr3_aa: CASSIVGGASYEQYF; cdr3_nt: TGTGCCAGTAGTATAGTCGGCGGAGCCTCCTACGAGCAGTACTTC
j_call: TRBJ2-7; clone_size: once; d_call: TRBD1; v_call: TRBV7-2; cdr3_aa: CASSPKRVQGAYEQYF; cdr3_nt: TGTGCCAGCAGCCCCAAACGAGTACAGGGGGCCTACGAGCAGTACTTC
j_call: TRBJ2-7; clone_size: NA; d_call: NA; v_call: TRBV2; cdr3_aa: CATHEGWEQYF; cdr3_nt: TGTGCCACCCATGAGGGCTGGGAGCAGTACTTC
j_call: TRBJ1-2; clone_size: NA; d_call: NA; v_call: TRBV11-2; cdr3_aa: CASSLDRNYGYTF; cdr3_nt: TGTGCCAGCAGCTTGGACAGAAACTATGGCTACACCTTC
j_call: TRBJ2-1; clone_size: once; d_call: NA; v_call: TRBV2; cdr3_aa: CASALDSSAYNEQFF; cdr3_nt: TGTGCCAGCGCCCTGGACTCCTCGGCCTACAATGAGCAGTTCTTC
j_call: TRBJ1-5; clone_size: NA; d_call: TRBD1; v_call: TRBV19; cdr3_aa: CASTVTGGRSVGQPQHF; cdr3_nt: TGTGCCAGTACTGTGACAGGGGGCCGGTCTGTCGGTCAGCCCCAGCATTTT
j_call: TRBJ2-3; clone_size: NA; d_call: TRBD2; v_call: TRBV11-1; cdr3_aa: CASSYSSGRTTDTQYF; cdr3_nt: TGTGCCAGCAGCTACTCTAGCGGGAGGACGACAGATACGCAGTATTTT
j_call: TRBJ2-3; clone_size: NA; d_call: TRBD2; v_call: TRBV4-3; cdr3_aa: CASSPGLAGGDTQYF; cdr3_nt: TGCGCCAGCAGCCCTGGACTAGCGGGAGGGGATACGCAGTATTTT
j_call: TRBJ2-1; clone_size: once; d_call: TRBD2; v_call: TRBV5-1; cdr3_aa: CASSPSGTRDEQFF; cdr3_nt: TGCGCCAGCAGCCCTAGCGGGACAAGGGATGAGCAGTTCTTC
j_call: TRBJ2-1; clone_size: NA; d_call: TRBD2; v_call: TRBV29-1; cdr3_aa: CSVDPSGSWIYNEQFF; cdr3_nt: TGCAGCGTTGATCCTAGCGGGAGTTGGATCTACAATGAGCAGTTCTTC
j_call: TRBJ2-7; clone_size: few; d_call: NA; v_call: TRBV7-9; cdr3_aa: CAGERVVGGYEQYF; cdr3_nt: TGTGCCGGTGAGCGGGTTGTTGGGGGTTACGAGCAGTACTTC
j_call: TRBJ2-3; clone_size: NA; d_call: NA; v_call: TRBV28; cdr3_aa: CASSWTATLQGSSTDTQYF; cdr3_nt: TGTGCCAGCAGTTGGACCGCTACCCTCCAGGGGTCTAGCACAGATACGCAGTATTTT
j_call: TRBJ2-7; clone_size: NA; d_call: TRBD1; v_call: TRBV5-1; cdr3_aa: CASRLEGQVFYEQYF; cdr3_nt: TGCGCCAGCAGATTGGAGGGACAGGTTTTCTACGAGCAGTACTTC
j_call: TRBJ2-7; clone_size: NA; d_call: NA; v_call: TRBV28; cdr3_aa: CASSLQGPSYEQYF; cdr3_nt: TGTGCCAGCAGTTTACAGGGGCCGTCCTACGAGCAGTACTTC
j_call: TRBJ2-3; clone_size: NA; d_call: TRBD2; v_call: TRBV6-1; cdr3_aa: CASRQRRGGPDTQYF; cdr3_nt: TGTGCCAGCAGACAGCGCCGCGGGGGGCCAGATACGCAGTATTTT
j_call: TRBJ2-5; clone_size: NA; d_call: TRBD1; v_call: TRBV30; cdr3_aa: CAWSAGTGEGETQYF; cdr3_nt: TGTGCCTGGAGTGCCGGGACAGGGGAAGGAGAGACCCAGTACTTC
j_call: TRBJ2-7; clone_size: NA; d_call: TRBD2; v_call: TRBV5-4; cdr3_aa: CASSLDVSGRYYEQYF; cdr3_nt: TGTGCCAGCAGCCTCGACGTTAGCGGGAGGTACTACGAGCAGTACTTC
j_call: TRBJ2-2; clone_size: NA; d_call: NA; v_call: TRBV9; cdr3_aa: CASSLIVPGELFF; cdr3_nt: TGTGCCAGCAGTCTCATAGTCCCCGGGGAGCTGTTTTTT
j_call: TRBJ2-7; clone_size: NA; d_call: TRBD1; v_call: TRBV25-1; cdr3_aa: CASRRQGAYEQYF; cdr3_nt: TGTGCCAGCAGGAGACAGGGGGCCTACGAGCAGTACTTC
j_call: TRBJ2-1; clone_size: NA; d_call: NA; v_call: TRBV7-6; cdr3_aa: CASRDVGSSYNEQFF; cdr3_nt: TGTGCCAGCCGAGACGTAGGGAGCTCCTACAATGAGCAGTTCTTC
j_call: TRBJ2-3; clone_size: once; d_call: TRBD2; v_call: TRBV7-9; cdr3_aa: CSSSRRGGSGAIWDTQYF; cdr3_nt: TGTTCCAGCAGTCGTCGGGGGGGGAGCGGGGCTATCTGGGATACGCAGTATTTT
j_call: TRBJ1-2; clone_size: NA; d_call: TRBD1; v_call: TRBV5-4; cdr3_aa: CASSLDRGQLDGYTF; cdr3_nt: TGTGCCAGCAGCTTAGACAGGGGGCAATTGGATGGCTACACCTTC
j_call: TRBJ1-2; clone_size: NA; d_call: NA; v_call: TRBV28; cdr3_aa: CASSYPSGSYTF; cdr3_nt: TGTGCCAGCAGTTACCCCTCGGGGAGCTACACCTTC
j_call: TRBJ2-5; clone_size: NA; d_call: TRBD2; v_call: TRBV6-6; cdr3_aa: CASSWGTSGKETQYF; cdr3_nt: TGTGCCAGCAGTTGGGGGACTAGCGGTAAAGAGACCCAGTACTTC
j_call: TRBJ2-5; clone_size: NA; d_call: NA; v_call: TRBV7-2; cdr3_aa: CASSFYLGTGEETQYF; cdr3_nt: TGTGCCAGCAGCTTTTATCTAGGGACGGGAGAAGAGACCCAGTACTTC
j_call: TRBJ1-4; clone_size: NA; d_call: NA; v_call: TRBV18; cdr3_aa: CASSPGGPNEKLFF; cdr3_nt: TGTGCCAGCTCACCCGGGGGACCCAATGAAAAACTGTTTTTT
j_call: TRBJ2-5; clone_size: NA; d_call: NA; v_call: TRBV6-5; cdr3_aa: CASRPTGHRETQYF; cdr3_nt: TGTGCCAGCAGGCCGACGGGACACCGAGAGACCCAGTACTTC
j_call: TRBJ2-3; clone_size: NA; d_call: TRBD2; v_call: TRBV28; cdr3_aa: CASSLWKRDTDTQYF; cdr3_nt: TGTGCCAGCAGTTTATGGAAGCGGGACACAGATACGCAGTATTTT
j_call: TRBJ2-3; clone_size: NA; d_call: TRBD1; v_call: TRBV5-5; cdr3_aa: CASSSLATDRVVTDTQYF; cdr3_nt: TGTGCCAGCAGCTCTCTAGCCACGGACAGGGTAGTCACAGATACGCAGTATTTT
j_call: TRBJ2-4; clone_size: NA; d_call: TRBD1; v_call: TRBV10-3; cdr3_aa: CAISEGWTGAAKNIQYF; cdr3_nt: TGTGCCATCAGTGAAGGCTGGACAGGGGCGGCCAAAAACATTCAGTACTTC
j_call: TRBJ1-3; clone_size: NA; d_call: NA; v_call: TRBV6-4; cdr3_aa: CASSTTFGGNTIYF; cdr3_nt: TGTGCCAGCAGTACTACCTTCGGTGGAAACACCATATATTTT
j_call: TRBJ1-5; clone_size: NA; d_call: NA; v_call: TRBV9; cdr3_aa: CASSVDRDQPQHF; cdr3_nt: TGTGCCAGCAGCGTAGACAGGGATCAGCCCCAGCATTTT
j_call: TRBJ1-2; clone_size: NA; d_call: TRBD1; v_call: TRBV7-6; cdr3_aa: CASSPLGDRPYGYTF; cdr3_nt: TGTGCCAGCAGCCCCTTAGGGGACAGACCCTATGGCTACACCTTC
j_call: TRBJ2-7; clone_size: NA; d_call: NA; v_call: TRBV23-1; cdr3_aa: CASSQTTRVEYEQYF; cdr3_nt: TGCGCCAGCAGTCAAACGACTAGAGTGGAGTACGAGCAGTACTTC
j_call: TRBJ2-7; clone_size: NA; d_call: NA; v_call: TRBV27; cdr3_aa: CASSSRNQGGSYEQYF; cdr3_nt: TGTGCCAGCAGTTCACGAAATCAGGGTGGCTCCTACGAGCAGTACTTC
j_call: TRBJ2-1; clone_size: few; d_call: NA; v_call: TRBV11-1; cdr3_aa: CASSLSTTSSRFF; cdr3_nt: TGTGCCAGCAGCTTATCGACAACTAGTTCCCGGTTCTTC
j_call: TRBJ2-3; clone_size: NA; d_call: TRBD2; v_call: TRBV5-1; cdr3_aa: CASSSIRGDTDTQYF; cdr3_nt: TGCGCCAGCAGCTCCATTCGGGGGGATACAGATACGCAGTATTTT
j_call: TRBJ2-7; clone_size: NA; d_call: TRBD2; v_call: TRBV5-4; cdr3_aa: CASSLASGRSQLQYF; cdr3_nt: TGTGCCAGCAGCTTGGCTAGCGGGAGGTCCCAACTCCAGTACTTC
j_call: TRBJ1-5; clone_size: NA; d_call: NA; v_call: TRBV19; cdr3_aa: CASTPVAIGGREPQHF; cdr3_nt: TGTGCCAGTACGCCGGTGGCTATAGGTGGGAGAGAGCCCCAGCATTTT
j_call: TRBJ2-5; clone_size: NA; d_call: TRBD2; v_call: TRBV28; cdr3_aa: CASSWTSGSGETQYF; cdr3_nt: TGTGCCAGCAGTTGGACTAGCGGGAGTGGAGAGACCCAGTACTTC
j_call: TRBJ1-4; clone_size: NA; d_call: TRBD1; v_call: TRBV9; cdr3_aa: CASSVGDRGEKLFF; cdr3_nt: TGTGCCAGCAGCGTAGGGGACAGGGGTGAAAAACTGTTTTTT
j_call: TRBJ2-2; clone_size: NA; d_call: NA; v_call: TRBV5-1; cdr3_aa: CASSLAQVNTGELFF; cdr3_nt: TGCGCCAGCAGCTTGGCCCAGGTTAACACCGGGGAGCTGTTTTTT
j_call: TRBJ2-4; clone_size: NA; d_call: NA; v_call: TRBV29-1; cdr3_aa: CSVEDLRQENSQYF; cdr3_nt: TGCAGCGTTGAAGATCTTCGGCAGGAAAACAGTCAGTACTTC
j_call: TRBJ2-7; clone_size: NA; d_call: NA; v_call: TRBV5-1; cdr3_aa: CASSPIGAEYEQYF; cdr3_nt: TGCGCCAGCAGCCCCATAGGGGCGGAATACGAGCAGTACTTC
j_call: TRBJ2-7; clone_size: NA; d_call: NA; v_call: TRBV10-1; cdr3_aa: CASTGGGAYEQYF; cdr3_nt: TGCGCCAGCACTGGGGGGGGCGCCTACGAGCAGTACTTC
j_call: TRBJ2-5; clone_size: NA; d_call: TRBD2; v_call: TRBV6-4; cdr3_aa: CASSESSSGRWGRETQYF; cdr3_nt: TGTGCCAGCAGTGAGTCCTCTAGCGGGAGGTGGGGGCGAGAGACCCAGTACTTC
j_call: TRBJ1-2; clone_size: few; d_call: TRBD1; v_call: TRBV5-5; cdr3_aa: CASSWTGTGRDGYTF; cdr3_nt: TGTGCCAGCAGCTGGACCGGGACAGGGCGGGATGGCTACACCTTC